The entry below describes one T cell receptor beta chain. V lost 2 bases, J lost 3 bases, and 4 bases stayed unmatched. The CDR3 is 14 residues long. Germline V gene lookup returns CDR1 ENHRY and CDR2 SYGVKD. Sequencing used immunoSEQ multiplex PCR; TCRdb keeps in-frame clones, though not all of them. The data show around 85,000 clones, with roughly 89% seen just once and 5.4% held by the top ten. The data derive from a study of blood T cell repertoires in COVID-19. About the research overall: Both acute and convalescent COVID-19 samples were obtained from the United States, Italy and Spain. The analysed material was cDNA or gDNA that came from T cells, B-cell-depleted T cells, or PBMCs.

J is TRBJ2-7 and V is TRBV10-3; 7 nucleotides agree with TRBD2. Sequencing input: peripheral blood. The source of this sequence is a man in his sixties with acute or convalescent COVID-19. CDR3 loop: CAISEDSGDYEQYF. The CDR3 coding sequence is TGTGCCATCAGTGAGGACAGCGGGGACTACGAGCAGTACTTC.